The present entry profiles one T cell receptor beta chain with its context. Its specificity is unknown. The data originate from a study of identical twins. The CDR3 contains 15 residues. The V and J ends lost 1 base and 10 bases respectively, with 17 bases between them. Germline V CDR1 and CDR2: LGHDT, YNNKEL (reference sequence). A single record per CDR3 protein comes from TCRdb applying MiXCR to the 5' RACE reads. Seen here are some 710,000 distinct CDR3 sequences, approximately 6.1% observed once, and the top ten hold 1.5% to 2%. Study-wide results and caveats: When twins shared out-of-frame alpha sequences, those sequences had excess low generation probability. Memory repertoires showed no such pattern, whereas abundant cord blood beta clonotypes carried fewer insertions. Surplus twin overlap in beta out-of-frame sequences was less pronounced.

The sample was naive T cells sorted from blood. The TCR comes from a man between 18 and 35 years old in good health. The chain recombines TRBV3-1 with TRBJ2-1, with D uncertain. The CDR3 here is CASSQGQRDLGEQFF. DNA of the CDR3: TGTGCCAGCAGCCAAGGACAAAGAGACCTAGGGGAGCAGTTCTTC.